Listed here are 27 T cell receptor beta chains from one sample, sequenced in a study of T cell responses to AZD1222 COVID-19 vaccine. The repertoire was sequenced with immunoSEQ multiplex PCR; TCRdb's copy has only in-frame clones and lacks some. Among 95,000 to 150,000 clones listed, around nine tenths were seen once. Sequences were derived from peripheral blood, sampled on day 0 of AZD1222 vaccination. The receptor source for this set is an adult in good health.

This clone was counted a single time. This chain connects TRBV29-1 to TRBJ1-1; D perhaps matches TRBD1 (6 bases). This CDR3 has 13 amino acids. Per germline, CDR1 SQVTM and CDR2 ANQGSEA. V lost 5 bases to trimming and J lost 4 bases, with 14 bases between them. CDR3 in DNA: TGCAGCGTTCGGCAGGGGAGGGGCACTGAAGCTTTCTTT. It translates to CSVRQGRGTEAFF.

The CDR3 region is CASSRTTGQLNSPLHF. The CDR3 nucleotides are TGTGCCAGCAGCCGAACTACCGGACAGCTCAATTCACCCCTCCACTTT. The J gene is TRBJ1-6, the V gene TRBV27, with D possibly matching TRBD1 (6 bases). Germline-derived CDR1 and CDR2 are MNHEY and SMNVEV (reference sequence). The CDR3 is 16 residues long. With 6 bases removed from V and 7 bases from J, the gap between germline ends came to 19 bases.

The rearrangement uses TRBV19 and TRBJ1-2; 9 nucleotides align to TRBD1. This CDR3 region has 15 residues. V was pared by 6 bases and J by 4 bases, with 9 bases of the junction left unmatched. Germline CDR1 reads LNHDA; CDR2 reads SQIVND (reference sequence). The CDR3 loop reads CASSITGGASYGYTF. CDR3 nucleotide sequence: TGTGCCAGTAGCATAACAGGGGGCGCAAGCTATGGCTACACCTTC.

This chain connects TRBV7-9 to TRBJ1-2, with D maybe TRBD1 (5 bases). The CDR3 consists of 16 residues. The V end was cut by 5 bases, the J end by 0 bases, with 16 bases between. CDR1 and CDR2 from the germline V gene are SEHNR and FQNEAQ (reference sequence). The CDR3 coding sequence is TGTGCCAGCAGCAATCCAGCTCCGGGGGCTAACTATGGCTACACCTTC. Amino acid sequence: CASSNPAPGANYGYTF.

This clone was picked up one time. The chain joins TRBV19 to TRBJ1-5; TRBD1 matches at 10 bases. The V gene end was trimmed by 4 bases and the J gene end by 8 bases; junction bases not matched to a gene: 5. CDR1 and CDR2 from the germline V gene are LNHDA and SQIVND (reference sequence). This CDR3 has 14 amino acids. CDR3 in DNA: TGTGCCAGTAGTACGACAGGGGGCGCGGAGCCCCAGCATTTT. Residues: CASSTTGGAEPQHF. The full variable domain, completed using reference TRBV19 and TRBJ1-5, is DGGITQSPKYLFRKEGQNVTLSCEQNLNHDAMYWYRQDPGQGLRLIYYSQIVNDFQKGDIAEGYSVSREKKESFPLTVTSAQKNPTAFYLCASSTTGGAEPQHFGDGTRLSIL.

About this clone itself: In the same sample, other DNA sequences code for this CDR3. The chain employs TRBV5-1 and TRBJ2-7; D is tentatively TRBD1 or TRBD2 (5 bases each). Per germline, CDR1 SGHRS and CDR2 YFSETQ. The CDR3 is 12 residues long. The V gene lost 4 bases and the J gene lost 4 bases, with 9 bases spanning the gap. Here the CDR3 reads CASSLGDYEQYF. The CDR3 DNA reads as TGCGCCAGCAGCCTGGGGGATTACGAGCAGTACTTC. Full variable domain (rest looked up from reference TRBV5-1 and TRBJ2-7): KAGVTQTPRYLIKTRGQQVTLSCSPISGHRSVSWYQQTPGQGLQFLFEYFSETQRNKGNFPGRFSGRQFSNSRSEMNVSTLELGDSALYLCASSLGDYEQYFGPGTRLTVT.

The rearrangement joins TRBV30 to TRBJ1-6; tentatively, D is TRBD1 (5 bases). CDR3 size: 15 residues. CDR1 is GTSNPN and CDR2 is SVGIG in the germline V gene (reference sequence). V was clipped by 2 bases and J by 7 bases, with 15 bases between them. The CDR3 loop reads CAWSPTQGPNSPLHF. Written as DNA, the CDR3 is TGTGCCTGGAGTCCCACCCAGGGTCCAAATTCACCCCTCCACTTT.

The CDR3 loop is CASSLTGYQETQYF. CDR3 coding DNA: TGTGCCAGCAGCCTTACAGGGTACCAAGAGACCCAGTACTTC. This chain links TRBV27 with TRBJ2-5, with TRBD1 as a possible D gene (6 bases). V was shortened by 6 bases and J by 0 bases, with 11 bases between the two germline ends. This CDR3 comprises 14 residues. Germline CDR1 is MNHEY and CDR2 is SMNVEV (reference sequence).

The CDR3 region has the DNA TGTGCCAGCAGTCTAGCGGGGGGGCCCAAAAACATTCAGTACTTC. Translating gives CASSLAGGPKNIQYF. The chain carries TRBV27 and TRBJ2-4; 12 bases agree with TRBD2. Trimming cost V 5 bases and J 2 bases; bases outside gene matches: 1. CDR1 is MNHEY and CDR2 is SMNVEV in the germline V gene (reference sequence). This CDR3 is built from 15 residues.

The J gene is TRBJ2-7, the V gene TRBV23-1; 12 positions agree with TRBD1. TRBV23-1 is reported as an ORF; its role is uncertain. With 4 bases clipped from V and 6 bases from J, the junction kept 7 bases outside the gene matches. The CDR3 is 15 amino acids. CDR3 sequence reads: CASSLKGQGACEQYF. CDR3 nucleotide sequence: TGCGCCAGCAGTCTCAAGGGACAGGGGGCATGCGAGCAGTACTTC.

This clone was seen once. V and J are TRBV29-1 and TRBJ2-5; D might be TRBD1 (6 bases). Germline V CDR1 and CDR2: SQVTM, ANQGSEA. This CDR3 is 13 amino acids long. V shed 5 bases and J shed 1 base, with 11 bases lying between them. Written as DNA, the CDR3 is TGCAGCGTTCGCAGGACAGTCCAAGAGACCCAGTACTTC. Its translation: CSVRRTVQETQYF. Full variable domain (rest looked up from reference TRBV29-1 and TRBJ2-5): SAVISQKPSRDICQRGTSLTIQCQVDSQVTMMFWYRQQPGQSLTLIATANQGSEATYESGFVIDKFPISRPNLTFSTLTVSNMSPEDSSIYLCSVRRTVQETQYFGPGTRLLVL.

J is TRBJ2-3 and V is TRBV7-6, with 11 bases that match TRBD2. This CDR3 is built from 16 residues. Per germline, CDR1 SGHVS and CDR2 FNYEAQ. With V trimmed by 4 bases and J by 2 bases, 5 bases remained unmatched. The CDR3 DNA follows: TGTGCCAGCAGCTCCCGACTAGCGGGGACCACAGATACGCAGTATTTT. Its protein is CASSSRLAGTTDTQYF.

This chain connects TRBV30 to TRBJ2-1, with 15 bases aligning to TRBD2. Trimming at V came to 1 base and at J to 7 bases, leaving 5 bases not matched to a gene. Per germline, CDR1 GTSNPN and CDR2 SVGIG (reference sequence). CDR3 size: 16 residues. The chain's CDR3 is CAWSGTSGGAWNEQFF. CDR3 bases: TGTGCCTGGAGTGGGACTAGCGGGGGGGCCTGGAATGAGCAGTTCTTC.

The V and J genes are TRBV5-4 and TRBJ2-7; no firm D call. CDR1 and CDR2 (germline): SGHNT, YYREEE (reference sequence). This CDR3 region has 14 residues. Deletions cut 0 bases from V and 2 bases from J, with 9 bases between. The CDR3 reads CASSLDARTYEQYF. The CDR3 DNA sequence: TGTGCCAGCAGCTTGGATGCGAGAACCTACGAGCAGTACTTC.

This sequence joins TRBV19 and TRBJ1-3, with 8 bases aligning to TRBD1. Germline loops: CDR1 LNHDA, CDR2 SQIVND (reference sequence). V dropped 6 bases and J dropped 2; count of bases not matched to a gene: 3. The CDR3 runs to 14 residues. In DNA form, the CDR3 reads TGTGCCAGTAGCCCGGACAGGGCTGGAAACACCATATATTTT. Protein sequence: CASSPDRAGNTIYF.

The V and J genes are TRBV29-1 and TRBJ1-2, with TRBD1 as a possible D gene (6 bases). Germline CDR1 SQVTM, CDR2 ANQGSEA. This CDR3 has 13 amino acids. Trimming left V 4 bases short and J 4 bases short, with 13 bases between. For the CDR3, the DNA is TGCAGCGTTGGGGGGGCAGGTGGCTATGGCTACACCTTC. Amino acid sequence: CSVGGAGGYGYTF.

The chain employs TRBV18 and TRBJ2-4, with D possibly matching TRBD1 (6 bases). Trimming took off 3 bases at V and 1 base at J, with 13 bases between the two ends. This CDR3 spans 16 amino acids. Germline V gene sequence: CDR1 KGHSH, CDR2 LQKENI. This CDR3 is CASSPSSGAAKNIQYF. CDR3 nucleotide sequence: TGTGCCAGCTCACCCTCTTCAGGGGCGGCCAAAAACATTCAGTACTTC.

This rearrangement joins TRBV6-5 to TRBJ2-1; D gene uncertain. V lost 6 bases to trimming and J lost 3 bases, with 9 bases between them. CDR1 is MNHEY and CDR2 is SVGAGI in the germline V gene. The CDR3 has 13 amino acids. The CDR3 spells CASSVEDYNEQFF. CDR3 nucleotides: TGTGCCAGCAGCGTCGAAGACTACAATGAGCAGTTCTTC.

This chain's CDR3 is CASSYSGMGSSYEQYF. CDR3 nucleotides: TGTGCCAGCAGTTACTCGGGCATGGGAAGCTCCTACGAGCAGTACTTC. This chain links TRBV6-5 with TRBJ2-7; D unclear. Germline assignment: CDR1 MNHEY and CDR2 SVGAGI. This CDR3 comprises 16 residues. The V gene lost 0 bases and the J gene lost 0 bases, with 12 bases spanning the gap.

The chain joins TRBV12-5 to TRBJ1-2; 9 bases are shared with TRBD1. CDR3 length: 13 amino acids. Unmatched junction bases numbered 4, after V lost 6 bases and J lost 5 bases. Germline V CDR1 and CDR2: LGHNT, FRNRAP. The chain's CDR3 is CASGQGQGYGYTF. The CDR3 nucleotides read TGTGCTAGTGGCCAGGGACAGGGTTATGGCTACACCTTC.

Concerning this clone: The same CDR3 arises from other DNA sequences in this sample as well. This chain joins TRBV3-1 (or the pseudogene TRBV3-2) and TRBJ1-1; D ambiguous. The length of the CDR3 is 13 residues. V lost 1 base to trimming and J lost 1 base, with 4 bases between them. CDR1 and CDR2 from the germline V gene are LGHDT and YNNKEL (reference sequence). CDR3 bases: TGTGCCAGCAGCCAAGCAGGGAACACTGAAGCTTTCTTT. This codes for CASSQAGNTEAFF.

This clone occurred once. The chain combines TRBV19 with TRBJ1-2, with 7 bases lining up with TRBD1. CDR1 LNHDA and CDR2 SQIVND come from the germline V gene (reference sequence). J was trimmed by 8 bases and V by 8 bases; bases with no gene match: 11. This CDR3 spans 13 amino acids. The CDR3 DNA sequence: TGTGCCAGTGGACAGGATTTACGTTCGGGCTACACCTTC. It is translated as CASGQDLRSGYTF. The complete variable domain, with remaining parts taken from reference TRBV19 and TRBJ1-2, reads DGGITQSPKYLFRKEGQNVTLSCEQNLNHDAMYWYRQDPGQGLRLIYYSQIVNDFQKGDIAEGYSVSREKKESFPLTVTSAQKNPTAFYLCASGQDLRSGYTFGSGTRLTVV.

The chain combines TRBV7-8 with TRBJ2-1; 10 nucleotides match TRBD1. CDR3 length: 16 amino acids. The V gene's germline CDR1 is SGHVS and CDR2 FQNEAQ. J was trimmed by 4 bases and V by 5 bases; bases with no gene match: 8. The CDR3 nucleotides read TGTGCCAGCAGCCAAAGGACAGGGGGTTTTTACAATGAGCAGTTCTTC. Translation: CASSQRTGGFYNEQFF.

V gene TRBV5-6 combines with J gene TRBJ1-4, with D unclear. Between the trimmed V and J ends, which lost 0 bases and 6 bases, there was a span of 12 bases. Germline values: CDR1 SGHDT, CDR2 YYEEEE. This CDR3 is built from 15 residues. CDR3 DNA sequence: TGTGCCAGCAGCTTGGCGGGCAGATTACATGAAAAACTGTTTTTT. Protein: CASSLAGRLHEKLFF.

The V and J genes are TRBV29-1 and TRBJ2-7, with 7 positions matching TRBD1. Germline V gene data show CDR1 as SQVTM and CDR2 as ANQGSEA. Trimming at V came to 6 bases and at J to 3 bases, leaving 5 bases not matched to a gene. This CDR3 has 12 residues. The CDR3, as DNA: TGCAGCGTACAGGCAGGGGGCTACGAGCAGTACTTC. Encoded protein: CSVQAGGYEQYF.

In DNA form, the CDR3 reads TGCGCCAGCTCCGCCCCAGGGTACAATGAGCAGTTCTTC. It is translated as CASSAPGYNEQFF. This sequence joins TRBV5-1 and TRBJ2-1, with D tentatively TRBD1 (5 bases). CDR1 and CDR2 from the germline V gene are SGHRS and YFSETQ. The V end lost 7 bases, the J end lost 4 bases, and 12 bases lay between the germline ends. This CDR3 spans 13 amino acids.

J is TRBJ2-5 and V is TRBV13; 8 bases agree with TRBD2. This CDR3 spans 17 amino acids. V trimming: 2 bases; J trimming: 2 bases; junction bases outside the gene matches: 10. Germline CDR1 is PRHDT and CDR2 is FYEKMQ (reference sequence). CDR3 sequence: CASSLSPSSGPQETQYF. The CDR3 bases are TGTGCCAGCAGCTTAAGTCCGTCTAGCGGGCCTCAAGAGACCCAGTACTTC.